This TCR beta chain was captured by sequencing in a study of blood T cell repertoires in COVID-19. Study-wide context: Researchers got acute and convalescent COVID-19 samples from the United States, Italy and Spain. Sources were T cells, B-cell-depleted T cells, or PBMCs; the material itself was cDNA or gDNA.

Trimming removed 8 bases from V and 5 bases from J, with 21 bases in between. Germline loops: CDR1 LGHNT, CDR2 FRNRAP. The length of the CDR3 is 15 residues. In the study's own analysis: Amplified reference gene primers provided the basis for estimating nucleated cell counts. This table comes from immunoSEQ multiplex PCR, and its TCRdb copy is limited to in-frame clones, with some not included. V, J and clone size reflect that table, while D and trimming were determined from the DNA. The sample holds 250,000 or so clones, 75% to 90% seen once. The receptor's source is a woman between 35 and 50 years old who had recovered from COVID-19. The sequencing input was peripheral blood. The V call is TRBV12-5, the J call TRBJ1-2; D perhaps matches TRBD1 (6 bases). The CDR3 DNA is TGTGCTAGTCCGAATTCTCAGGGGATAGTTTATGGCTACACCTTC. Translating it yields CASPNSQGIVYGYTF. Variable domain in full (rest from reference TRBV12-5 and TRBJ1-2): DARVTQTPRHKVTEMGQEVTMRCQPILGHNTVFWYRQTMMQGLELLAYFRNRAPLDDSGMPKDRFSAEMPDATLATLKIQPSEPRDSAVYFCASPNSQGIVYGYTFGSGTRLTVV.